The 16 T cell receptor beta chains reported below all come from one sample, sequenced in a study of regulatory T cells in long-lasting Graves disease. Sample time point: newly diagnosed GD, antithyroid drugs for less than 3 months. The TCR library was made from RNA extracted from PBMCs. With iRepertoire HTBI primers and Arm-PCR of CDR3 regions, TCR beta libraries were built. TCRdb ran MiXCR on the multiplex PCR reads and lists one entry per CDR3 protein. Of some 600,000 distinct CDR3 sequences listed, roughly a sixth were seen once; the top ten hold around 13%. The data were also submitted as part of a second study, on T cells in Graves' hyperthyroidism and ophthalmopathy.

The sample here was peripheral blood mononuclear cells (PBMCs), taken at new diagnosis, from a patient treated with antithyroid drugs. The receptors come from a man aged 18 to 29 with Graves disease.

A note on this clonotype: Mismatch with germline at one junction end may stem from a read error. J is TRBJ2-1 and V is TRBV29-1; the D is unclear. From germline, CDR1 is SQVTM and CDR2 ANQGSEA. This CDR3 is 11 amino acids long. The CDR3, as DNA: TGCAGCGTTGGTGGCCTCAATGAGCGGTTCTTC. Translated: CSVGGLNERFF.

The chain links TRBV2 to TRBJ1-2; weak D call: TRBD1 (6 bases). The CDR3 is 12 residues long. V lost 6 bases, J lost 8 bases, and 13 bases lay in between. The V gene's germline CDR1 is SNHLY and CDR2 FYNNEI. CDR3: CASRAQGGGYTF. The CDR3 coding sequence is TGTGCCAGCAGAGCACAGGGAGGAGGCTACACCTTC.

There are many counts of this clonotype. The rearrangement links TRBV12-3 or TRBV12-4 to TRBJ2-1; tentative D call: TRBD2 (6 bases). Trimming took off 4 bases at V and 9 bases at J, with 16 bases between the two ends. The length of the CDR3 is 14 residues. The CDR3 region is CASSYSGTQSEQFF. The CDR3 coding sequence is TGTGCCAGCAGTTATTCCGGGACTCAGAGTGAGCAGTTCTTC.

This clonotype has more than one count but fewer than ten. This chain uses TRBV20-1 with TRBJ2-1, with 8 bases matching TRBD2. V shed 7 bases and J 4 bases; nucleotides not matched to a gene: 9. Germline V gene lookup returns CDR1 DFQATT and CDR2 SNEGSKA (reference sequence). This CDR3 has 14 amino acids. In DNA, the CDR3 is TGCAGTGATGGGAGCGGGAGAAAGTACAATGAGCAGTTCTTC. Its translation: CSDGSGRKYNEQFF.

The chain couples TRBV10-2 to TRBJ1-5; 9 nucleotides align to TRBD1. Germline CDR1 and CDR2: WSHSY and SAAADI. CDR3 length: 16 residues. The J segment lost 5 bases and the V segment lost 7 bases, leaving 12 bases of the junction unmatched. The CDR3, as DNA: TGCGCCAGCAACCCCGGACAGGGGATTTTGTATCAGCCCCAGCATTTT. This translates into CASNPGQGILYQPQHF.

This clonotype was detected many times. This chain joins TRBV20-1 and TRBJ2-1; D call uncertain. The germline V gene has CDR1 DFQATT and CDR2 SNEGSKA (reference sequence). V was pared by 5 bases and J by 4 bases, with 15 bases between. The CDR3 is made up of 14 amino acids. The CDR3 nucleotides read TGCAGTGCTCACCAGGTGGTAACTTACAATGAGCAGTTCTTC. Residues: CSAHQVVTYNEQFF.

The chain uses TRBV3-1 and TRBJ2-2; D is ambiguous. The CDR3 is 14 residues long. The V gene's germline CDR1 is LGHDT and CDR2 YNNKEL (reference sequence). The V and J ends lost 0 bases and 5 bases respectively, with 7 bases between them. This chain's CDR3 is CASSQDLGTGELFF. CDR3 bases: TGTGCCAGCAGCCAAGATCTAGGGACCGGGGAGCTGTTTTTT. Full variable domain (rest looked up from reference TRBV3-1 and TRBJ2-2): DTAVSQTPKYLVTQMGNDKSIKCEQNLGHDTMYWYKQDSKKFLKIMFSYNNKELIINETVPNRFSPKSPDKAHLNLHINSLELGDSAVYFCASSQDLGTGELFFGEGSRLTVL.

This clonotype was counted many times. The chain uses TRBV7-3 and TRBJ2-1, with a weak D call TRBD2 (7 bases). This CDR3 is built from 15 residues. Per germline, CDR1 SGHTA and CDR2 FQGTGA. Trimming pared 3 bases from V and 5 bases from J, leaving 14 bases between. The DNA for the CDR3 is TGTGCCAGCAGCTTTTCGGGCGGGGGCAACAATGAGCAGTTCTTC. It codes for CASSFSGGGNNEQFF.

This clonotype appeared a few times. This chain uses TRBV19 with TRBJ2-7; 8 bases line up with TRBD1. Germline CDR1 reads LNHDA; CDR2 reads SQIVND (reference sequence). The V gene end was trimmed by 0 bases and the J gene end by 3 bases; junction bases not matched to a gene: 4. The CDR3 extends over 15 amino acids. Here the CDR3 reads CASSIEWGTGYEQYF. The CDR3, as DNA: TGTGCCAGTAGTATAGAGTGGGGGACAGGCTACGAGCAGTACTTC.

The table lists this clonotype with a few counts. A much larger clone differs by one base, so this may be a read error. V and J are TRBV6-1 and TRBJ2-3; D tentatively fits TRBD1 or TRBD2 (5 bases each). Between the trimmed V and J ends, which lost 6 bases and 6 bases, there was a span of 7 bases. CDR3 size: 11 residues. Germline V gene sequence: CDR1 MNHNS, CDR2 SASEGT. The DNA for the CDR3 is TGTGCCAGCAGGTGGGGGGATACGCAGTATTTT. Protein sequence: CASRWGDTQYF.

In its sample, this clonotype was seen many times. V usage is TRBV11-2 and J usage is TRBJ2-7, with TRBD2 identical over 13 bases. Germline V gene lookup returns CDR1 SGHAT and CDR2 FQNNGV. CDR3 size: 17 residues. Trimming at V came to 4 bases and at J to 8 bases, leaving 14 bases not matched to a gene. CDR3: CASSSTPGTSGVWKQYF. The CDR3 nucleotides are TGTGCCAGCAGCTCCACACCAGGGACTAGCGGGGTTTGGAAGCAGTACTTC.

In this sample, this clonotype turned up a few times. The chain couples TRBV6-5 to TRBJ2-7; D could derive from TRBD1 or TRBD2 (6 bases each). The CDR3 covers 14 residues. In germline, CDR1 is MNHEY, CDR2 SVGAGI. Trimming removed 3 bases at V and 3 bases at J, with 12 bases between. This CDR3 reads CASSYKGGDYEQYF. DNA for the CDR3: TGTGCCAGCAGTTATAAGGGGGGCGACTACGAGCAGTACTTC.

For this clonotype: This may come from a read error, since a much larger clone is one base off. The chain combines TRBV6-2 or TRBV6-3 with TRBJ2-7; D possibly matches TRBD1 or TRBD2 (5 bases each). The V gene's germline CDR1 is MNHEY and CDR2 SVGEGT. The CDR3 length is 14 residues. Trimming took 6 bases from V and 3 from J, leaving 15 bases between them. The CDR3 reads CASRRTGTYYEQYF. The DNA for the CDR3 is TGTGCCAGCAGACGCACTGGGACCTACTACGAGCAGTACTTC.

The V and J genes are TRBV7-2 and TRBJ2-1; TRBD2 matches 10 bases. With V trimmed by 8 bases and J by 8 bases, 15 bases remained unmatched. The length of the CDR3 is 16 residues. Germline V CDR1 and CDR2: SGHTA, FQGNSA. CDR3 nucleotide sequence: TGTGCCAGCGCCGAAGGGGCGGGACTAGCGTTTTATGAGCAGTTCTTC. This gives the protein CASAEGAGLAFYEQFF.

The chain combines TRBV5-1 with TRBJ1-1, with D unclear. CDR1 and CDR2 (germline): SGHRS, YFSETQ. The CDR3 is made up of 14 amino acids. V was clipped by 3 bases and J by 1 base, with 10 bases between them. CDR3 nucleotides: TGCGCCAGCAGCTCCGAGGGAGCGAACACTGAAGCTTTCTTT. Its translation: CASSSEGANTEAFF. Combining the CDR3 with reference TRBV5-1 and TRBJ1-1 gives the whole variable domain KAGVTQTPRYLIKTRGQQVTLSCSPISGHRSVSWYQQTPGQGLQFLFEYFSETQRNKGNFPGRFSGRQFSNSRSEMNVSTLELGDSALYLCASSSEGANTEAFFGQGTRLTVV.

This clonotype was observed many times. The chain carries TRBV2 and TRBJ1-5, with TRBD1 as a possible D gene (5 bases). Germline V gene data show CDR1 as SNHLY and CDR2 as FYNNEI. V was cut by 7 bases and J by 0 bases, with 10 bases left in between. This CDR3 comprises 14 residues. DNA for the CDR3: TGTGCCAGCAAGAGGGGCCCTAGCAATCAGCCCCAGCATTTT. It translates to CASKRGPSNQPQHF. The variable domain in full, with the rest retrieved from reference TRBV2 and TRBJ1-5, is EPEVTQTPSHQVTQMGQEVILRCVPISNHLYFYWYRQILGQKVEFLVSFYNNEISEKSEIFDDQFSVERPDGSNFTLKIRSTKLEDSAMYFCASKRGPSNQPQHFGDGTRLSIL.